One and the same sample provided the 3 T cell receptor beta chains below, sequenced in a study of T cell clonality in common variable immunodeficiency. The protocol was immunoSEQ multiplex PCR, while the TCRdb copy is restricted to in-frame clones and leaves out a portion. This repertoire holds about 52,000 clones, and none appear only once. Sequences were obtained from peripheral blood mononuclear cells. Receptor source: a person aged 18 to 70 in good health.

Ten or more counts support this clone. CDR3 bases read: TGTGCCAGTATGGGCACAGGGACGTGGGCAGATACG. Translation gives CASMGTGTWADT. The whole CDR3 is CASMGTGTWADTQYF. The rearrangement uses TRBV19 and TRBJ2-3; possibly TRBD1 for D (6 bases). The read is 3 residues too short to cover the CDR3 end, so that end is filled in from the germline J gene. The V end lost 7 bases, the J end lost 4 bases, and 18 bases lay between the germline ends. Germline V gives CDR1 LNHDA, CDR2 SQIVND (reference sequence). The CDR3 is made up of 15 amino acids. Full variable domain (remainder filled in from reference TRBV19 and TRBJ2-3): DGGITQSPKYLFRKEGQNVTLSCEQNLNHDAMYWYRQDPGQGLRLIYYSQIVNDFQKGDIAEGYSVSREKKESFPLTVTSAQKNPTAFYLCASMGTGTWADTQYFGPGTRLTVL.

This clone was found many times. CDR3 sequence reads: CSVEPGQAGWGLAEAFF. The sequenced CDR3 bases are TGCAGCGTTGAACCCGGCCAAGCGGGGTGGGGTTTGGCTGAA. The chain recombines TRBV29-1 with TRBJ1-1, with no clear D. The CDR3 is cut off 3 residues early in the read; its end comes from the germline J gene. Germline loops: CDR1 SQVTM, CDR2 ANQGSEA. V was pared by 2 bases and J by 6 bases, with 25 bases between. The CDR3 consists of 17 residues.

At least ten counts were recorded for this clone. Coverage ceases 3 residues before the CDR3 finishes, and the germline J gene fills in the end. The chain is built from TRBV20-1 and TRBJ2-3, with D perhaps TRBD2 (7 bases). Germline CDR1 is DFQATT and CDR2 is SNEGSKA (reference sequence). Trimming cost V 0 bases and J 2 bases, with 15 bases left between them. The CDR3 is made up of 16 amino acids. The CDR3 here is CSARDPGGGYTDTQYF. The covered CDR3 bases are TGCAGTGCTAGAGATCCGGGCGGGGGCTACACAGATACG.